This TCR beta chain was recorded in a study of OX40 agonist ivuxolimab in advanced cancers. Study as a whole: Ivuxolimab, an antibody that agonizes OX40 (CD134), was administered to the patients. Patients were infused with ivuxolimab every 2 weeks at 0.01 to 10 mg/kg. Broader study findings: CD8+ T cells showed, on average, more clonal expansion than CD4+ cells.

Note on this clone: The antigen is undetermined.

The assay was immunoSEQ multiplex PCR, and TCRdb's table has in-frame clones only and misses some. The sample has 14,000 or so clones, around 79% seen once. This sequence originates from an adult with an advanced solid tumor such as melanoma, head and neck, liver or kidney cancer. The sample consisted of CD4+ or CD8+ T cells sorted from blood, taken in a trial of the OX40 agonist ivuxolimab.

CDR3 bases: TGTGCCAGTAGATCATACAATGAGCAGTTCTTC. Amino acids: CASRSYNEQFF. The rearrangement links TRBV28 to TRBJ2-1; D is uncertain. V was clipped by 9 bases and J by 4 bases, with 7 bases between them. From germline, CDR1 is MDHEN and CDR2 SYDVKM. The CDR3 is 11 residues long.